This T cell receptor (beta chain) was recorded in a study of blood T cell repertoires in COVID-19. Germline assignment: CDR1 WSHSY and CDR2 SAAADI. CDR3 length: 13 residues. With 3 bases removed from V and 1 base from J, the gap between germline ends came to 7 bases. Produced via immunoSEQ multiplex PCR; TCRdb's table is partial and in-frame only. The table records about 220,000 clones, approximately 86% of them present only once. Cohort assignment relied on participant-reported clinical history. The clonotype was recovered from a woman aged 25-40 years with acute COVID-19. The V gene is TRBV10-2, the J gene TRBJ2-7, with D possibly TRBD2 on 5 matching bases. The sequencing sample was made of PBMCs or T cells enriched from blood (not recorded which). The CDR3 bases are TGCGCCAGCAGTGATGGGGAGTCCTACGAGCAGTACTTC. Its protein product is CASSDGESYEQYF.